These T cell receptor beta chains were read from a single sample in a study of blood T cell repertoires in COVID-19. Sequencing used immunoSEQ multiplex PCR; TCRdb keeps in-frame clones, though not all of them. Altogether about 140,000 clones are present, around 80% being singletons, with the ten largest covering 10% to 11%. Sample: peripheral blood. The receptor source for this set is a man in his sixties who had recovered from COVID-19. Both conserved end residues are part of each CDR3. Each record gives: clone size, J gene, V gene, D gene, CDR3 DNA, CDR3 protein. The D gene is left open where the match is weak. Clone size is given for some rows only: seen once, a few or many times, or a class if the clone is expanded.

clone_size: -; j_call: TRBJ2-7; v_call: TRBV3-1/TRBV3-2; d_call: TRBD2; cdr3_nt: TGTGCCAGCAGCCACGCTAGCGGCTCCTACGAGCAGTACTTC; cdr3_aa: CASSHASGSYEQYF
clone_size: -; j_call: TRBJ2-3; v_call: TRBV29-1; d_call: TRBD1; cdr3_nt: TGCAGCAGTACAGGGGCGGGAGATACGCAGTATTTT; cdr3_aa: CSSTGAGDTQYF
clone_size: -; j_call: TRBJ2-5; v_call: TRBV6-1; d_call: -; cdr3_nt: TGTGCCAGCAGTGAAGGGTGGAGTGGAGAGACCCAGTACTTC; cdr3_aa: CASSEGWSGETQYF
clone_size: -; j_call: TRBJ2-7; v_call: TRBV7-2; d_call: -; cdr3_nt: TGTGCCAGCAGCCCTCCGAGACACCGCTACGAGCAGTACTTC; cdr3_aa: CASSPPRHRYEQYF
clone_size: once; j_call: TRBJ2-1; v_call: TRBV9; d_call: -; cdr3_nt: TGTGCCAGCAGCGAAGATGGGCTACGTCTCGTAGGACTGCCCTCCTACAATGAGCAGTTCTTC; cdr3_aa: CASSEDGLRLVGLPSYNEQFF
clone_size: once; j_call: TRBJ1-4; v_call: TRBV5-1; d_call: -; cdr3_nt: TGCGCCAGCAGCTTCCAGGGGTTTGCAACTAATGAAAAACTGTTTTTT; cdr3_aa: CASSFQGFATNEKLFF
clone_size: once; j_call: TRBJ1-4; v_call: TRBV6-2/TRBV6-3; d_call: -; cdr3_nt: TGTGCCAGCAGTGCACGGGGGTATAATGAAAAACTGTTTTTT; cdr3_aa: CASSARGYNEKLFF
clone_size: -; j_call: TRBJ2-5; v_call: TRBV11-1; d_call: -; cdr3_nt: TGTGCCAGCAGCTTAGGCAGGGCGGAGACCCAGTACTTC; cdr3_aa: CASSLGRAETQYF
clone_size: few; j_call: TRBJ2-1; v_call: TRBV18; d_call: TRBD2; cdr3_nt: TGTGCCAGCTCACCACCAACTAGCGGGAGTCATGAGCAGTTCTTC; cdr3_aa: CASSPPTSGSHEQFF
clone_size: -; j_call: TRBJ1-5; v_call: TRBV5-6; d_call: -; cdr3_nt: TGTGCCAGCAGCTGGGCAGGGGAGCAGCCCCAGCATTTT; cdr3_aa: CASSWAGEQPQHF
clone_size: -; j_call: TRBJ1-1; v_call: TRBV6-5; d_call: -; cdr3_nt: TGTGCCAGCAGTATGACAGACCTTGCAGCTTTCTTT; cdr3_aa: CASSMTDLAAFF
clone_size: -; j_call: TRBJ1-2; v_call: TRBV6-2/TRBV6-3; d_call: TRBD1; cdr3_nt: TGTGCCAGCAGTTCCACCGGGACAGGCTATGGCTACACCTTC; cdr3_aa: CASSSTGTGYGYTF
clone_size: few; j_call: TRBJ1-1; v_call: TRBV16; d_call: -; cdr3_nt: TGTGCCAGCAGCCAAATAAGCGGGGGCATATCGGGCGCTGAAGCTTTCTTT; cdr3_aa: CASSQISGGISGAEAFF
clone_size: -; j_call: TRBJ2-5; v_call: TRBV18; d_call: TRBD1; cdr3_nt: TGTGCCAGCTCACCCAGGACAGGGGAGGAGACCCAGTACTTC; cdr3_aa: CASSPRTGEETQYF
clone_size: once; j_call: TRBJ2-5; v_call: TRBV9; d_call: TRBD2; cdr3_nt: TGTGCCAGCAGCGTAGGGGCCGGGACTAGCGGCCAAGAGACCCAGTACTTC; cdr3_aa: CASSVGAGTSGQETQYF
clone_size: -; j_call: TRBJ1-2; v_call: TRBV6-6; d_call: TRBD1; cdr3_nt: TGTGCCAGCAGTCCTAGACAGGGCACTACAGCTAACTATGGCTACACCTTC; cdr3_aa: CASSPRQGTTANYGYTF
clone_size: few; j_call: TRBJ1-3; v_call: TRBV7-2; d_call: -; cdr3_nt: TGTGCCAGCAGCGCGGGACGGCAAAATAGGGGAGGAAACACCATATATTTT; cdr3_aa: CASSAGRQNRGGNTIYF
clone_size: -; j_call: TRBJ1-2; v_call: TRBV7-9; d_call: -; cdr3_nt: TGTGCCAGCAGCCCAGACTCTGGCTACACCTTC; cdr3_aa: CASSPDSGYTF
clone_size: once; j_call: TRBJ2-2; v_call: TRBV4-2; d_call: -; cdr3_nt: TGTGCCAGCAGCCAAGACAGGGGTGGGCCCGGGGAGCTGTTTTTT; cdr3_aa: CASSQDRGGPGELFF
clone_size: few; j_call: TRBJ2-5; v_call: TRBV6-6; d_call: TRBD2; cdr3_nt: TGTGCCAGCAGACCTAGCGGGGGGGCCGGAGAGACCCAGTACTTC; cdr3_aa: CASRPSGGAGETQYF
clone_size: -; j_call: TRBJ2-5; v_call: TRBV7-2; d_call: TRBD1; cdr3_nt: TGTGCCAGCAGCTCGGGACAGGGGCGGCAAGAGACCCAGTACTTC; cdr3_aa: CASSSGQGRQETQYF
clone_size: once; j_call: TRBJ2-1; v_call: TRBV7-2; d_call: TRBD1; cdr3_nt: TGTGCCAGCAGCTTAGAGGGGACAGTTACCAATGAGCAGTTCTTC; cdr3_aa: CASSLEGTVTNEQFF
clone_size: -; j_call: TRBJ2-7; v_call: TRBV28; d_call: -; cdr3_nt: TGTGCCAGCAGTGCCAGCTCGACACTGCCACCCCCGCAGCAGTACTTC; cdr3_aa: CASSASSTLPPPQQYF
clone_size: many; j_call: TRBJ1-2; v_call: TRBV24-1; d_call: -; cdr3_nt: TGTGCCACCAGTGGTCCGGGGGTACAGGGCTACACCTTC; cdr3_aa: CATSGPGVQGYTF
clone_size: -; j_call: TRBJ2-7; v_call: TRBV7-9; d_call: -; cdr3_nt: TGTGCCAGCAGCTTAGCTAGTCTTCTCTCCGAGCAGTACTTC; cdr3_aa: CASSLASLLSEQYF
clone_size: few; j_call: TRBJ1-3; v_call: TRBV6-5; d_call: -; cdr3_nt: TGTGCCAGCAGTTACTCCACAGACTCTGGAAACACCATATATTTT; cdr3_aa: CASSYSTDSGNTIYF
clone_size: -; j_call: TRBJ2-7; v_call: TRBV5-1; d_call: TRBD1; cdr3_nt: TGCGCCAGCAGCTGGACAGGGGGCCTTAGCTCCTACGAGCAGTACTTC; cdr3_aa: CASSWTGGLSSYEQYF
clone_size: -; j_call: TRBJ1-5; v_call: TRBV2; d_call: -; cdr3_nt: TGTGCCAGCAGTGAAGGACTCCAGCCCCAGCATTTT; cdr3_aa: CASSEGLQPQHF
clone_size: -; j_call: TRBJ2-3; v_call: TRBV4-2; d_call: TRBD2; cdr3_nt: TGTGCCAGCAGCCAACTACTAGCGGGAGATGGAGATACGCAGTATTTT; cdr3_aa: CASSQLLAGDGDTQYF
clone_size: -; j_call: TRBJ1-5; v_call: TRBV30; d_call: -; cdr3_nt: TGTGTCCAAGAGAGGATAGTTCGGCCCCAGCATTTT; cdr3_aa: CVQERIVRPQHF
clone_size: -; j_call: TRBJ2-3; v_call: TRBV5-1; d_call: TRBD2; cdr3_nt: TGCGCCAGCAGCATCCCGACTAGCGTAAGCACAGATACGCAGTATTTT; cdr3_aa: CASSIPTSVSTDTQYF
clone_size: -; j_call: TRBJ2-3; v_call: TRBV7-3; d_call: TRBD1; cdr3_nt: TGTGCCAGCAGCCTCCTCGGGACAGGGATCACAGATACGCAGTATTTT; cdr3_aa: CASSLLGTGITDTQYF
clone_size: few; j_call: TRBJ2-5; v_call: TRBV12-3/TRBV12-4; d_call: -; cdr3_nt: TGTGCCAGCAGTATTGGGGGGGAGACCCAGTACTTC; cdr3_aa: CASSIGGETQYF
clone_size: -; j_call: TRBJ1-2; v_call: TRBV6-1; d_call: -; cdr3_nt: TGTGCCAGCAGTGAAGGACAGGACCCCTATGGCTACACCTTC; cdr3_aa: CASSEGQDPYGYTF
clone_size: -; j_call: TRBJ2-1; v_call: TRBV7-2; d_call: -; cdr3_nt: TGTGCCAGCAGCTCGCCGGGATCCTACAATGAGCAGTTCTTC; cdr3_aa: CASSSPGSYNEQFF
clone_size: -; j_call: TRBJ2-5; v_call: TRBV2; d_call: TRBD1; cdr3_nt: TGTGCCAGCAGTCAAAGGGCCCGGGACAGGGGTGAGACCCAGTACTTC; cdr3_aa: CASSQRARDRGETQYF
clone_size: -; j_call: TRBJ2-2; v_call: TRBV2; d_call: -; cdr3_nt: TGTGCCAGCAGGGGAACGAGGGGGTTCGGGGAGCTGTTTTTT; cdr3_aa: CASRGTRGFGELFF
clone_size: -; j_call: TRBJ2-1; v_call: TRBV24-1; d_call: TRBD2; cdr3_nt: TGTGCCACCAGTGATCGGGCTAGCGGGAGGGTTGAGCAGTTCTTC; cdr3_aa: CATSDRASGRVEQFF
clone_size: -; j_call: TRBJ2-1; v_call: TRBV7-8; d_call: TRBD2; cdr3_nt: TGTGCCAGCAGCTTCGCGGGAGGGCCCTCCTACAATGAGCAGTTCTTC; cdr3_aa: CASSFAGGPSYNEQFF
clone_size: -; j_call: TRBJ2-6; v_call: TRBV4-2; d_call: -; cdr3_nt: TGTGCCAGCAGCCCCGCAGGCCTCAGCTCTGGGGCCAACGTCCTGACTTTC; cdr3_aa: CASSPAGLSSGANVLTF
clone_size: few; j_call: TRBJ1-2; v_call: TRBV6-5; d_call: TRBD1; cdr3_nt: TGTGCCAGCAGTTCACTTAGGCCGGGACAGAGCTATGGCTACACCTTC; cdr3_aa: CASSSLRPGQSYGYTF
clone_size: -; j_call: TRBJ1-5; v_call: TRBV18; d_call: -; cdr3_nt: TGTGCCAGCTCACCAGGACAGAATCAGCCCCAGCATTTT; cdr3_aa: CASSPGQNQPQHF
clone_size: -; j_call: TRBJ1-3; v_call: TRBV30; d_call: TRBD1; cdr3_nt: TGTGCCTGGAGTGTGGACAGGGGAAACACCATATATTTT; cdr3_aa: CAWSVDRGNTIYF
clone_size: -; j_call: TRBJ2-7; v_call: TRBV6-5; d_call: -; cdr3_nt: TGTGCCAGCAGTTACCCCCCTCCCGGCGAGCAGTACTTC; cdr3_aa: CASSYPPPGEQYF
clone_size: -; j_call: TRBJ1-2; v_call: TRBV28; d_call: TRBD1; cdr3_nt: TGTGCCAGCAGAAGGACAGGGACGGCCTATGGCTACACCTTC; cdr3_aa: CASRRTGTAYGYTF
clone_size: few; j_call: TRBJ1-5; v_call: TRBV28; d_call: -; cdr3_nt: TGTGCCAGCAGTTTATTTTCGGGAGGGCAGCCCCAGCATTTT; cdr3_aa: CASSLFSGGQPQHF
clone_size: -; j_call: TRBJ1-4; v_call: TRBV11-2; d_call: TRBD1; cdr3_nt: TGTGCCAGCAGCTTTTCGGACAGGGGGAGTGAAAAACTGTTTTTT; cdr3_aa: CASSFSDRGSEKLFF
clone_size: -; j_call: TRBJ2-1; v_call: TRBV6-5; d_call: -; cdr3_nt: TGTGCCAGCAGGTTGGGCGCTACAGAGAATGAGCAGTTCTTC; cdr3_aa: CASRLGATENEQFF
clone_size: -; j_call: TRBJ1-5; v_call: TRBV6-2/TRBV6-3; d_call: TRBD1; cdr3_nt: TGTGCCAGCAGTGACAGGGATAATCAGCCCCAGCATTTT; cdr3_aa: CASSDRDNQPQHF
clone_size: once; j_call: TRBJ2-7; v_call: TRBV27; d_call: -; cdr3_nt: TGTGCCAGCAGTTCCCTCCCCGCGTTCCCCTCCTACGAGCAGTACTTC; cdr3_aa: CASSSLPAFPSYEQYF
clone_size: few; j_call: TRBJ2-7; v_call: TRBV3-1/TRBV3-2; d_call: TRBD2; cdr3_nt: TGTGCCAGCAGCCAAGATCCAGCGGGAGACGAGCAGTACTTC; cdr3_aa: CASSQDPAGDEQYF
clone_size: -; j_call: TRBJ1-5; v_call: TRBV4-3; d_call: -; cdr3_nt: TGCGCCAGCAGCCAAGGGGGGGGATATAATCAGCCCCAGCATTTT; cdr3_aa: CASSQGGGYNQPQHF
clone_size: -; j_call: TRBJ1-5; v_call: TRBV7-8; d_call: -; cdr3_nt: TGTGCCAGCAGCCCAATGGAGGGGCCCCAGCATTTT; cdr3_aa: CASSPMEGPQHF
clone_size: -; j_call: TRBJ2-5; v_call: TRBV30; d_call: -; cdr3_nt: TGTGCCTGGAGTGTAGGGGGGGCGGGTGAGACCCAGTACTTC; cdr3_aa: CAWSVGGAGETQYF
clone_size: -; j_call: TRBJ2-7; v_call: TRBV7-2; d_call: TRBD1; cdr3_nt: TGTGCCAGCAGGGTGGGACAGGGAAGCTCCTACGAGCAGTACTTC; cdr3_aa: CASRVGQGSSYEQYF